These T cell receptor beta chains were read from a single sample in a study of shared clonotypes between healthy human individuals. Method: immunoSEQ multiplex PCR; TCRdb's copy keeps in-frame clones and lacks some. The sample contains approximately 1,000,000 clones, 70% to 80% of which appear only once. Source material: memory CD4+ T cells from PBMCs. The receptors come from a young man in good health. Some clones in this sample may be carry-over from other donors' samples. Both conserved end residues are part of each CDR3. Fields, in order: V gene, D gene, J gene, clone size, CDR3 protein, CDR3 DNA. D genes are given only for firm matches. Some rows have no size entry. The others give once, few or many, or a class for an expanded clone.

TRBV14,TRBD2,TRBJ2-2,.,CASSPGLARPGELFF,TGTGCCAGCAGCCCGGGACTAGCCCGACCCGGGGAGCTGTTTTTT
TRBV5-6,.,TRBJ2-7,.,CASSLRDLSYEQYF,TGTGCCAGCAGCTTAAGGGACTTATCCTACGAGCAGTACTTC
TRBV5-6,TRBD1,TRBJ1-2,.,CASSPGQGGYYGYTF,TGTGCCAGCAGCCCCGGACAGGGGGGATACTATGGCTACACCTTC
TRBV6-5,.,TRBJ2-3,.,CASSPGTFTDTQYF,TGTGCCAGCAGCCCGGGGACTTTCACAGATACGCAGTATTTT
TRBV2,TRBD2,TRBJ2-4,.,CASSGLAVAKNIQYF,TGTGCCAGCAGTGGTCTAGCGGTAGCCAAAAACATTCAGTACTTC
TRBV6-6,.,TRBJ2-3,.,CASSYPPGVGTDTQYF,TGTGCCAGCAGTTACCCCCCGGGAGTGGGCACAGATACGCAGTATTTT
TRBV7-2,.,TRBJ2-4,.,CASSLYGGLAKNIQYF,TGTGCCAGCAGCTTATATGGGGGTCTAGCCAAAAACATTCAGTACTTC
TRBV7-9,.,TRBJ2-7,.,CASSLGQGEYEQYF,TGTGCCAGCAGCTTAGGTCAGGGTGAATACGAGCAGTACTTC
TRBV9,.,TRBJ1-5,.,CASSVEGGRNQPQHF,TGTGCCAGCAGCGTCGAGGGGGGCAGAAATCAGCCCCAGCATTTT
TRBV5-1,TRBD2,TRBJ2-5,.,CASSVVSGGPGETQYF,TGCGCCAGCAGCGTGGTCTCGGGAGGGCCTGGAGAGACCCAGTACTTC
TRBV7-9,.,TRBJ2-2,.,CASSQTRDYTGELFF,TGTGCCAGCAGCCAGACTAGAGATTACACCGGGGAGCTGTTTTTT
TRBV28,.,TRBJ2-7,.,CASNIGTQRSYEQYF,TGTGCCAGCAATATCGGGACGCAGCGATCCTACGAGCAGTACTTC
TRBV7-9,.,TRBJ2-3,.,CASSLRDTQYF,TGTGCCAGCAGCTTAAGAGATACGCAGTATTTT
TRBV27,.,TRBJ1-2,.,CASSSSISMLGYTF,TGTGCCAGCAGTTCGTCTATCTCTATGTTGGGCTACACCTTC
TRBV19,TRBD1,TRBJ1-1,.,CASRQGLRLMNTEAFF,TGTGCCAGCAGACAGGGTTTACGCTTAATGAACACTGAAGCTTTCTTT
TRBV5-4,TRBD2,TRBJ2-1,.,CASSLAGDTYNEQFF,TGTGCCAGCAGCTTAGCGGGAGATACCTACAATGAGCAGTTCTTC
TRBV27,.,TRBJ1-2,.,CASSLAGPLYGYTF,TGTGCCAGCAGTTTAGCCGGGCCGTTATATGGCTACACCTTC
TRBV4-3,.,TRBJ2-3,.,CASSQGSWTLGTDTQYF,TGCGCCAGCAGCCAAGGATCCTGGACCCTCGGCACAGATACGCAGTATTTT
TRBV7-8,.,TRBJ2-5,.,CASSAKETQYF,TGTGCCAGCAGCGCGAAAGAGACCCAGTACTTC
TRBV7-2,TRBD1,TRBJ2-5,.,CASSSAGTGGGETQYF,TGTGCCAGCAGCTCGGCCGGGACAGGGGGAGGAGAGACCCAGTACTTC
TRBV28,TRBD1,TRBJ2-7,few,CASIPGQFYEQYF,TGTGCCAGCATTCCGGGACAGTTCTACGAGCAGTACTTC
TRBV27,.,TRBJ1-1,.,CASSFGWRWGGETEAFF,TGTGCCAGCAGTTTTGGGTGGCGGTGGGGAGGGGAGACTGAAGCTTTCTTT
TRBV6-1,.,TRBJ2-7,few,CASIKRVSYEQYF,TGTGCCAGCATCAAGCGGGTCTCCTACGAGCAGTACTTC
TRBV27,.,TRBJ2-1,many,CASSWDIRRYNEQFF,TGTGCCAGCAGCTGGGACATTAGGCGATACAATGAGCAGTTCTTC
TRBV2,.,TRBJ2-7,few,CASNRDGIYEQYF,TGTGCCAGCAACAGGGACGGGATCTACGAGCAGTACTTC
TRBV5-1,.,TRBJ2-5,once,CASSRTAQETQYF,TGCGCCAGCAGCAGGACAGCGCAAGAGACCCAGTACTTC
TRBV28,.,TRBJ1-2,.,CASSLRGPNYGYTF,TGTGCCAGCAGTTTACGGGGGCCCAACTATGGCTACACCTTC
TRBV6-6,.,TRBJ2-2,once,CASSYSSGYTGELFF,TGTGCCAGCAGTTACTCTAGCGGTTACACCGGGGAGCTGTTTTTT
TRBV6-1,.,TRBJ2-6,.,CASSEFSGANVLTF,TGTGCCAGCAGTGAGTTCTCTGGGGCCAACGTCCTGACTTTC
TRBV21-1,.,TRBJ2-7,.,CASSNQGTSGRPASYEQYF,TGTGCCAGCAGCAACCAGGGGACTAGCGGGAGACCCGCCTCCTACGAGCAGTACTTC
TRBV19,.,TRBJ1-5,.,CASSTRQRSNQPQHF,TGTGCCAGTAGTACCCGCCAGCGGAGCAATCAGCCCCAGCATTTT
TRBV4-1,TRBD1,TRBJ2-6,.,CASSQEGGRAGANVLTF,TGCGCCAGCAGCCAAGAAGGGGGCAGGGCTGGGGCCAACGTCCTGACTTTC
TRBV6-5,TRBD2,TRBJ2-1,.,CASSYTSGSNNNEQFF,TGTGCCAGCAGTTACACTAGCGGGAGTAACAACAATGAGCAGTTCTTC
TRBV4-3,TRBD1,TRBJ1-3,.,CASSQGLTRDRGDTIYF,TGCGCCAGCAGCCAAGGACTAACCCGGGACAGGGGTGACACCATATATTTT
TRBV7-9,.,TRBJ1-5,.,CASSLYATSQHF,TGTGCCAGCAGCTTATATGCAACGTCCCAGCATTTT
TRBV7-2,.,TRBJ1-2,.,CASRIQGYDGYTF,TGTGCCAGCAGGATACAGGGATACGATGGCTACACCTTC
TRBV6-4,TRBD1,TRBJ2-3,.,CASSAQQGVGTDTQYF,TGTGCCAGCAGTGCTCAACAGGGGGTCGGCACAGATACGCAGTATTTT
TRBV11-2,TRBD2,TRBJ2-1,.,CASSSLPGLAGSLGEQFF,TGTGCCAGCAGCTCCCTCCCGGGACTAGCGGGATCCTTGGGGGAGCAGTTCTTC
TRBV7-9,.,TRBJ2-7,.,CASSLRTPRLEQYF,TGTGCCAGCAGCTTAAGGACGCCGCGGCTCGAGCAGTACTTC
TRBV28,TRBD2,TRBJ2-5,.,CASSSWGGETQYF,TGTGCCAGCAGTTCATGGGGGGGAGAGACCCAGTACTTC
TRBV7-8,TRBD2,TRBJ2-7,.,CASSFLTSGTGEQYF,TGTGCCAGCAGCTTCCTGACTAGCGGAACGGGCGAGCAGTACTTC
TRBV7-3,.,TRBJ1-1,.,CASSLGFWGRTEAFF,TGTGCCAGCAGCTTAGGTTTCTGGGGGCGAACTGAAGCTTTCTTT
TRBV5-1,.,TRBJ1-5,.,CASSLDEGYQPQHF,TGCGCCAGCAGCTTGGATGAGGGATATCAGCCCCAGCATTTT
TRBV5-4,TRBD1,TRBJ1-2,.,CASTTRQGAFGYTF,TGTGCCAGCACAACCCGACAGGGGGCTTTTGGCTACACCTTC
TRBV11-2,.,TRBJ2-4,.,CASSSRGARENIQYF,TGTGCCAGCAGCTCTAGAGGGGCTCGGGAAAACATTCAGTACTTC
TRBV4-1,TRBD1,TRBJ1-2,.,CASSHGQGTSNYGYTF,TGCGCCAGCAGCCACGGACAGGGGACCTCTAACTATGGCTACACCTTC
TRBV5-1,.,TRBJ2-7,.,CASSLGTGPSSEQYF,TGCGCCAGCAGCTTGGGCACAGGGCCTTCTTCCGAGCAGTACTTC
TRBV28,.,TRBJ1-2,once,CASSFLRAGSDHYTF,TGTGCCAGCAGTTTCCTACGAGCCGGGTCCGACCACTACACCTTC
TRBV15,.,TRBJ1-2,.,CATSPGRDTYYGYTF,TGTGCCACCAGCCCCGGCAGGGATACCTACTATGGCTACACCTTC
TRBV30,TRBD2,TRBJ2-1,.,CASRLFSGLSSYNEQFF,TGTGCCTCCCGGCTCTTTAGCGGGTTGAGCTCCTACAATGAGCAGTTCTTC
TRBV19,.,TRBJ1-3,.,CASWGNTIYF,TGTGCCAGCTGGGGAAACACCATATATTTT
TRBV18,.,TRBJ2-5,.,CASSPRDGVETQYF,TGTGCCAGCTCACCCCGGGACGGTGTAGAGACCCAGTACTTC
TRBV6-5,TRBD1,TRBJ2-2,.,CASTTRQGSTGELFF,TGTGCCAGCACCACACGACAGGGGTCAACCGGGGAGCTGTTTTTT
TRBV14,.,TRBJ1-2,.,CASSQGTTSGYTF,TGTGCCAGCAGCCAAGGGACGACCAGTGGCTACACCTTC
TRBV5-1,.,TRBJ2-1,.,CASSLAAGGLYNEQFF,TGCGCCAGCAGCTTGGCCGCAGGGGGGTTATACAATGAGCAGTTCTTC